Reported below is one TCR beta chain. The antigen remains undetermined. The same CDR3 can be traced to other DNA sequences in this sample. The source of the sample is a study of T cell responses to AZD1222 COVID-19 vaccine. Study information: Second doses were pooled across both intervals (about 4 or about 12 weeks).

This CDR3 has 11 residues. Germline loops: CDR1 LGHDT, CDR2 YNNKEL (reference sequence). V was cut by 2 bases and J by 6 bases, with 2 bases left in between. Assay: immunoSEQ multiplex PCR; the TCRdb copy retains only in-frame clones and omits some. The sample lists 150,000 or so clones, around nine tenths occurring once. Study-wide findings and caveats: Reportedly, nearly half the spike-specific TCRs target unmutated variant regions.

The sequences come from peripheral blood, collected on day 0 of AZD1222 vaccination. The chain links TRBV3-1 (or the pseudogene TRBV3-2) to TRBJ2-1; D gene unclear. The sequence came from an adult in good health. CDR3 bases: TGTGCCAGCAGCCAAATCAATGAGCAGTTCTTC. As protein: CASSQINEQFF.